The rows below give T cell receptor beta chains drawn from one sample of a study of blood T cell repertoires in COVID-19. Libraries were prepared by immunoSEQ multiplex PCR; TCRdb keeps only in-frame clonotypes and omits some of them. Among over 80,000 clones, 60% to 85% were seen once, and the ten largest hold about a sixth. Sequenced material: peripheral blood. The receptor set was obtained from an elderly woman with active or convalescent COVID-19. Both conserved end residues are trimmed from each CDR3.

V	length	J	CDR3
TRBV5-5	14	TRBJ1-4	ASSVDRGWDNEKLF
TRBV19	15	TRBJ2-1	ASSIPGTSGRGNEQF
TRBV28	14	TRBJ2-7	ASSWRTSGRPYEQY
TRBV29-1	12	TRBJ2-3	SVSAVPSTDTQY
TRBV10-3	12	TRBJ2-7	ASTAGLATNEQY
TRBV5-6	10	TRBJ2-7	ASSRTGNEQY
TRBV11-1	12	TRBJ2-2	ASSLIRGHGELF
TRBV18	11	TRBJ2-1	ASSPFLSNEQF
TRBV19	11	TRBJ1-4	AGARTANEKLF
TRBV28	10	TRBJ1-2	ASSLQGDGYT
TRBV2	12	TRBJ1-6	ASSPLQGGSPLH
TRBV5-6	13	TRBJ2-2	ASSFFRAGAGELF
TRBV2	12	TRBJ2-5	ASRLTGMRKTQY
TRBV6-2/TRBV6-3	11	TRBJ1-1	ASSPGGGREAF
TRBV27	12	TRBJ2-1	ASSLSQIINEQF
TRBV7-2	13	TRBJ2-1	ASSSGTGSYNEQF
TRBV7-9	14	TRBJ1-2	ASNDRVAQADYGYT
TRBV6-5	11	TRBJ2-3	ATWTATTDTQY
TRBV19	13	TRBJ2-2	ASSIEEIGIGELF
TRBV19	11	TRBJ2-2	ASSVDRAGELF
TRBV9	14	TRBJ2-2	ASSVATSGDTGELF
TRBV7-2	12	TRBJ2-1	ASSSTSAVGEQF
TRBV7-2	13	TRBJ1-2	ASSLGSTPDYGYT
TRBV19	15	TRBJ2-3	ASSIESSGTFTDTQY
TRBV4-2	14	TRBJ2-3	ASSQHLAASTDTQY
TRBV6-2/TRBV6-3	16	TRBJ2-1	ASSSLPGLAGIYNEQF
TRBV6-5	12	TRBJ1-3	ASNPTGPGNTIY
TRBV5-8	10	TRBJ1-6	ATDRGNSPLH
TRBV29-1	13	TRBJ2-1	SVAAGTNSYNEQF
TRBV4-2	14	TRBJ2-5	ASSQGLAGPQETQY
TRBV28	13	TRBJ2-7	ASRTSGRAVYEQY
TRBV5-1	10	TRBJ2-7	ASSLEAEEQY
TRBV10-2	14	TRBJ1-3	ASRGQGAIRGSTIY